These T cell receptor beta chains were read from a single sample in a study of metastatic and nonmetastatic thyroid tumors. From the PCR reads, TCRdb re-called clones with MiXCR. The sample shows 13,000 or so clones, around 23% of them seen only once. The specimen was blood. All receptors come from a male donor with papillary thyroid cancer or a benign thyroid nodule (not recorded which). Some clones in this sample may be carry-over from other donors' samples. Each CDR3 is given with its conserved first and last residue. The D gene is left open where the match is weak. Size is stated for part of the rows, as once, few or many counts, or as a class when the clone is expanded.

j_gene	abundance	d_gene	v_gene	CDR3nt	CDR3aa
TRBJ2-7	.	TRBD2	TRBV28	TGTGCCAGCAGCCCGGACGAGACCGCTAGCGGAAGGGATGCGCAGTACTTC	CASSPDETASGRDAQYF
TRBJ2-7	.	.	TRBV20-1	TGCAGTGCGGGGATTTCCTACGAGCAGTACTTC	CSAGISYEQYF
TRBJ1-2	.	.	TRBV28	TGTGCCAGCAGTCCCCCGGCAGGGGTATATGGCTACACCTTC	CASSPPAGVYGYTF
TRBJ2-7	.	TRBD1	TRBV20-1	TGCAGTGCTAGGTTGGGACAGGCGGCCTACGAGCAGTACTTC	CSARLGQAAYEQYF
TRBJ2-6	.	.	TRBV5-1	TGCGCCAGCAGCCCCCTTGGGCAGTCTGGGGCCAACGTCCTGACTTTC	CASSPLGQSGANVLTF
TRBJ2-3	.	TRBD2	TRBV20-1	TGCAGTGCTGGGACTAGCGGGAGGGACCACGATACGCAGTATTTT	CSAGTSGRDHDTQYF
TRBJ2-1	few	.	TRBV12-3/TRBV12-4	TGTGCCAGCAGCCAGACGGGTGAGCAGTTCTTC	CASSQTGEQFF
TRBJ2-4	many	TRBD1	TRBV3-1	TGTGCCAGCAGCCAACGGATGGGGACAGCAGGTAACATTCAGTACTTC	CASSQRMGTAGNIQYF
TRBJ2-1	few	TRBD1	TRBV19	TGTGCCAGTAGTCGGACAGGGGTAGACTACAATGAGCAGTTCTTC	CASSRTGVDYNEQFF
TRBJ1-1	few	.	TRBV28	TGTGTCAGCAGCCTCGACGGAAACACTGAAGCTTCCTTT	CVSSLDGNTEASF
TRBJ2-2	.	.	TRBV20-1	TGCAGTGCTACAACAACGAACACCGGGGAGCTGTTTTTT	CSATTTNTGELFF
TRBJ2-3	.	TRBD2	TRBV20-1	TGCAGTGCTAGAGCCACACTAGCGTACCGCACAGATACGCAGTATTTT	CSARATLAYRTDTQYF
TRBJ2-3	.	TRBD2	TRBV4-1	TGCGCCAGCAGCCAAGGGCTAGCGGGACCAGATACGCAGTATTTT	CASSQGLAGPDTQYF
TRBJ2-5	medium-sized	.	TRBV28	TGTGCCAGCAGCCCCTTGGTGGGAGAGAGGGAGACCCAGTACTTC	CASSPLVGERETQYF
TRBJ2-1	.	.	TRBV7-3	TGTGCCAGCAGCTTAACAATGAGGAATGAGCAGTTCTTC	CASSLTMRNEQFF
TRBJ2-1	.	TRBD2	TRBV28	TGTGCCAGCAGGCCGGGACTAGCGGGTTACAATGAGCAGTTCTTC	CASRPGLAGYNEQFF
TRBJ1-5	few	TRBD1	TRBV2	TGTGCCAGCAGGGGGACAGCGGATAGCAATCAGCCCCAGCATTTT	CASRGTADSNQPQHF
TRBJ1-2	many	.	TRBV7-9	TGTGCCAGCAGCCTAGGGAGGGACCTTTTAGGCTACACCTTC	CASSLGRDLLGYTF
TRBJ2-2	many	TRBD2	TRBV5-1	TGCGCCAGCAGCTTTCTAGCGGGGGTGAACACCGGGGAGCTGTTTTTT	CASSFLAGVNTGELFF
TRBJ2-1	.	.	TRBV11-2	TGTGCCAGCAGCTTCGAGGGACACTCCTACAATGAGCAGTTCTTC	CASSFEGHSYNEQFF
TRBJ2-2	few	.	TRBV6-1	TGTGCCAGCAGTGACAACGCGGGGGAGCTGTTTTTT	CASSDNAGELFF
TRBJ2-7	.	.	TRBV20-1	TGCAGTCCATCTTGGGGATCGGGGGAGCAGTACTTC	CSPSWGSGEQYF
TRBJ2-3	medium-sized	.	TRBV12-3/TRBV12-4	TGTGCCAGCAGTTTTCGCGGACGGAACACAGATACGCAGTATTTT	CASSFRGRNTDTQYF
TRBJ2-5	few	TRBD1	TRBV28	TGTGCCAGCACCTTCCCTCCGGGACAGGGGGCCGGGGAGACCCAGTACTTC	CASTFPPGQGAGETQYF
TRBJ2-1	.	.	TRBV28	TGTGCCAGCAGCACCCGCGGGAATGAGCAGTTCTTC	CASSTRGNEQFF
TRBJ2-7	.	TRBD1	TRBV28	TGTGCCAGCACCCCGCATGCGACAGGGAAGGCCTACGAGCAGTACTTC	CASTPHATGKAYEQYF
TRBJ2-3	medium-sized	TRBD2	TRBV6-4	TGTGCCAGCAGCTTAGCGGGGGGCACAGATACGCAGTATTTT	CASSLAGGTDTQYF
TRBJ2-7	.	.	TRBV4-1	TGCGCCAGCAGCCGATATGGGACCTCCAGCTCCTACGAGCAGTACTTC	CASSRYGTSSSYEQYF
TRBJ1-5	.	.	TRBV30	TGTGCCTGGAGCGAAGGCCTAGGTGAATCCCAGCATTTT	CAWSEGLGESQHF
TRBJ2-7	few	TRBD2	TRBV27	TGTGCCAGCAGACCTAGCGGGGCCACCCCCTACGAGCAGTACTTC	CASRPSGATPYEQYF
TRBJ2-1	.	.	TRBV7-3	TGTGCCAGCAGCTTAAGTGTGCTGGGCCCAAATGAGCAGTTCTTC	CASSLSVLGPNEQFF
TRBJ2-2	.	TRBD2	TRBV4-1	TGCGCCAGCAGCCAAGATCCTCGCGGGAGGGCCCGAACCGGGGAGCTGTTTTTT	CASSQDPRGRARTGELFF
TRBJ2-7	.	.	TRBV6-1	TGTGCCAGCAGTTCTGCGTTTGGGGGTCCCTACGAGCAGTACTTC	CASSSAFGGPYEQYF
TRBJ1-1	medium-sized	.	TRBV25-1	TGTGCCAGCAGAGCGACAGTTGAAGCTTTCTTT	CASRATVEAFF
TRBJ2-2	few	.	TRBV5-1	TGCGCCAGCAGCTTGGGGGGGCCCGGGGAGCTGTTTTTT	CASSLGGPGELFF